Below are 19 T cell receptor beta chains sequenced from a single sample in a study of PD-1 blockade in classical Hodgkin lymphoma. Each and every patient relapsed after autologous stem cell transplantation, and patients got differing brentuximab vedotin exposure. Thawed PBMCs underwent magnetic negative selection to yield purified CD4+ T cells. Method: immunoSEQ multiplex PCR; TCRdb's copy keeps in-frame clones and lacks some. The sample yields 30,000 to 40,000 clones, 90% seen once. The sequencing here drew on CD4+ T cells from blood, taken at baseline. The receptors shown here come from a human donor with classical Hodgkin lymphoma.

J is TRBJ2-7 and V is TRBV6-5; 12 nucleotides align to TRBD2. CDR1 is MNHEY and CDR2 is SVGAGI in the germline V gene. The J segment lost 0 bases and the V segment lost 4 bases, leaving 4 bases of the junction unmatched. The CDR3 has 16 residues. The CDR3: CASSSTTSGSSYEQYF. The CDR3 nucleotides are TGTGCCAGCAGTTCTACGACTAGCGGGAGCTCCTACGAGCAGTACTTC.

V usage is TRBV28 and J usage is TRBJ1-4, with a weak D call TRBD1 (6 bases). V was cut by 0 bases and J by 8 bases, with 10 bases left in between. The CDR3 totals 14 residues. Germline assignment: CDR1 MDHEN and CDR2 SYDVKM. CDR3 nucleotides: TGTGCCAGCAGTTTATGGACACAGGGCGAAAAACTGTTTTTT. Translated: CASSLWTQGEKLFF.

This chain uses TRBV2 with TRBJ1-1, with D tentatively TRBD1 (6 bases). The V gene's germline CDR1 is SNHLY and CDR2 FYNNEI. The CDR3 totals 13 residues. The V end was cut by 3 bases, the J end by 4 bases, with 9 bases between. The CDR3 is CASSDRGATEAFF. The CDR3 bases are TGTGCCAGCAGTGACAGGGGTGCCACTGAAGCTTTCTTT.

The rearrangement uses TRBV5-4 and TRBJ1-2; possible D gene TRBD1, 6 bases. Germline CDR1 and CDR2: SGHNT and YYREEE (reference sequence). The CDR3 spans 15 residues. Trimming cost V 0 bases and J 8 bases, with 17 bases left between them. This CDR3 reads CASSLGGRGPGGYTF. The DNA of the CDR3 is TGTGCCAGCAGCTTGGGCGGACGGGGGCCAGGGGGCTACACCTTC.

In DNA, the CDR3 is TGTGCCAGCTCACAAGTTTCGGTAGCTAACTATGGCTACACCTTC. Residues: CASSQVSVANYGYTF. The chain links TRBV18 to TRBJ1-2, with no clear D. Germline CDR1 is KGHSH and CDR2 is LQKENI. The CDR3 runs to 15 residues. The V and J ends lost 4 bases and 0 bases respectively, with 12 bases between them.

The chain recombines TRBV29-1 with TRBJ1-2; the match to TRBD1 covers 8 bases. This CDR3 has 13 amino acids. The ends lost 7 bases at V and 5 bases at J; junction bases unmatched: 9. Germline values: CDR1 SQVTM, CDR2 ANQGSEA. CDR3 DNA: TGCAGCGCCAAACCGGGACAGGAATATGGCTACACCTTC. Its translation: CSAKPGQEYGYTF.

Comment on this clone: Other DNA sequences in the same sample also yield this CDR3. This rearrangement joins TRBV18 to TRBJ1-5; possible D gene TRBD1, 6 bases. V was shortened by 2 bases and J by 6 bases, with 8 bases between the two germline ends. This CDR3 region has 13 residues. Germline values: CDR1 KGHSH, CDR2 LQKENI. This chain's CDR3 is CASSPGGPQPQHF. The CDR3 DNA reads as TGTGCCAGCTCACCAGGGGGCCCTCAGCCCCAGCATTTT.

The J gene is TRBJ1-2, the V gene TRBV28; 8 nucleotides agree with TRBD1. Losses at the gene ends were 5 bases for V and 8 bases for J; bases not matched to a gene: 13. The CDR3 has 15 residues. From germline, CDR1 is MDHEN and CDR2 SYDVKM. CDR3 in amino acids: CASSKYRGLLLGYTF. The CDR3 DNA sequence: TGTGCCAGCAGTAAATACAGGGGGTTGTTGTTGGGCTACACCTTC.

The V call is TRBV10-3, the J call TRBJ1-1; D possibly corresponds to TRBD1 (5 bases). From germline, CDR1 is ENHRY and CDR2 SYGVKD. This CDR3 contains 13 residues. V gave up 4 bases and J gave up 4 bases, with 10 bases separating them. In DNA form, the CDR3 reads TGTGCCATCAGTGTCATGGGGGGCACTGAAGCTTTCTTT. Its protein product is CAISVMGGTEAFF.

V gene TRBV4-2 combines with J gene TRBJ2-1, with D hard to call. Trimming stripped 0 bases from V and 2 bases from J, with 8 bases between. The CDR3 loop spans 15 amino acids. Germline V lookup: CDR1 LGHNA, CDR2 YNFKEQ. Written as DNA, the CDR3 is TGTGCCAGCAGCCAAGAAGGGTTTACCTACAATGAGCAGTTCTTC. Translating gives CASSQEGFTYNEQFF.

The chain employs TRBV7-9 and TRBJ2-2, with D perhaps TRBD1 or TRBD2 (6 bases each). In germline, CDR1 is SEHNR, CDR2 FQNEAQ (reference sequence). The CDR3 has 16 residues. Trimming removed 2 bases at V and 6 bases at J, with 16 bases between. CDR3 nucleotides: TGTGCCAGCAGCTTAATGGGGGGCTACGTTCCCGGGGAGCTGTTTTTT. It codes for CASSLMGGYVPGELFF.

The genes are TRBV6-6 and TRBJ2-7; no clear D. V gave up 6 bases and J gave up 0 bases, with 15 bases separating them. The CDR3 consists of 15 residues. CDR1 MNHNY and CDR2 SVGAGI come from the germline V gene (reference sequence). This CDR3 is CASRKRTASSYEQYF. The CDR3 DNA sequence: TGTGCCAGCAGAAAACGGACCGCTAGCTCCTACGAGCAGTACTTC.

The chain employs TRBV28 and TRBJ2-5; D possibly uses TRBD1 or TRBD2 (5 bases each). This CDR3 has 15 residues. V lost 5 bases, J lost 1 base, and 14 bases lay in between. Germline CDR1 MDHEN, CDR2 SYDVKM. The CDR3 is CASSPRDGSQETQYF. The DNA of the CDR3 is TGTGCCAGCAGTCCCCGGGACGGAAGCCAAGAGACCCAGTACTTC. Full variable domain (remainder filled in from reference TRBV28 and TRBJ2-5): DVKVTQSSRYLVKRTGEKVFLECVQDMDHENMFWYRQDPGLGLRLIYFSYDVKMKEKGDIPEGYSVSREKKERFSLILESASTNQTSMYLCASSPRDGSQETQYFGPGTRLLVL.

The V and J genes are TRBV7-9 and TRBJ1-4; 7 bases match TRBD1. With V trimmed by 4 bases and J by 5 bases, 7 bases remained unmatched. The CDR3 extends over 15 amino acids. CDR1 is SEHNR, CDR2 FQNEAQ, per germline (reference sequence). CDR3 in DNA: TGTGCCAGCAGCTCCGGGACAGTCCTAAATGAAAAACTGTTTTTT. Amino acid sequence: CASSSGTVLNEKLFF.

The rearrangement links TRBV7-9 to TRBJ2-3, with 7 bases that match TRBD2. CDR3 length equals 18 residues. In germline, CDR1 is SEHNR, CDR2 FQNEAQ (reference sequence). V shed 5 bases, J shed 0 bases, and the junction held 14 bases outside the gene matches. As DNA, the CDR3 is TGTGCCAGCAGCCCCAAGCGGGGACGGTTACTAAGCACAGATACGCAGTATTTT. Protein sequence: CASSPKRGRLLSTDTQYF.

The chain employs TRBV5-4 and TRBJ2-7, with 7 bases fitting TRBD1. Germline V gives CDR1 SGHNT, CDR2 YYREEE (reference sequence). This CDR3 comprises 16 residues. V gave up 2 bases and J gave up 0 bases; unmatched junction bases: 8. DNA of the CDR3: TGTGCCAGCAGCTTTGACCCGGGACAGAGCTCCTACGAGCAGTACTTC. This encodes CASSFDPGQSSYEQYF.

This clone was recorded only once. This chain joins TRBV5-1 and TRBJ1-2, with 7 bases identical to TRBD1. From germline, CDR1 is SGHRS and CDR2 YFSETQ. V dropped 4 bases and J dropped 6; count of bases not matched to a gene: 9. This CDR3 has 14 amino acids. The CDR3 sequence is CASSPGTASHGYTF. As DNA, the CDR3 is TGCGCCAGCAGCCCAGGGACAGCGTCACATGGCTACACCTTC.

The chain has TRBV30 and TRBJ1-5, with a possible D match to TRBD1 (5 bases). Germline CDR1 and CDR2: GTSNPN and SVGIG (reference sequence). Trimming stripped 1 base from V and 7 bases from J, with 11 bases between. CDR3 length: 13 residues. The chain's CDR3 is CAWSGQGGQPQHF. The CDR3 bases are TGTGCCTGGAGTGGTCAGGGTGGACAGCCCCAGCATTTT. The full variable domain, with the rest looked up from reference TRBV30 and TRBJ1-5, is SQTIHQWPATLVQPVGSPLSLECTVEGTSNPNLYWYRQAAGRGLQLLFYSVGIGQISSEVPQNLSASRPQDRQFILSSKKLLLSDSGFYLCAWSGQGGQPQHFGDGTRLSIL.

The chain combines TRBV7-8 with TRBJ2-7; TRBD2 aligns across 8 bases. V was pared by 3 bases and J by 2 bases, with 21 bases of the junction left unmatched. CDR1 and CDR2 (germline): SGHVS, FQNEAQ. The CDR3 has 20 residues. CDR3 in amino acids: CASSFVIAGSRFPRTYEQYF. The CDR3 DNA reads TGTGCCAGCAGCTTCGTTATAGCGGGAAGCCGCTTTCCCCGCACCTACGAGCAGTACTTC.